These 28 T cell receptor beta chains originate from one sample sequenced in a study of graft-versus-host responses after intestinal transplantation. The method was immunoSEQ multiplex PCR; TCRdb's version includes in-frame clones alone and lacks a portion of them. The data show tens of thousands of clones, 85% to 95% seen once. Antigens for these TCRs are unknown. The sequencing used unstimulated CD8+ T cells sorted from spleen or lymph node cells, collected before transplant. Receptors were obtained from a human donor who was the organ donor for an intestinal transplant.

V usage is TRBV7-4 and J usage is TRBJ1-3; a possible D gene is TRBD1 (6 bases). The germline CDR1 and CDR2 sequences are SGHVT and SQSDAQ. The CDR3 is made up of 16 amino acids. V was shortened by 3 bases and J by 0 bases, with 12 bases between the two germline ends. For the CDR3, the DNA is TGTGCCAGCAGCTTCCATGGACAGCACTCTGGAAACACCATATATTTT. Encoded protein: CASSFHGQHSGNTIYF.

This clone was recorded only once. The chain employs TRBV5-6 and TRBJ1-1; D remains ambiguous. Germline assignment: CDR1 SGHDT and CDR2 YYEEEE. This CDR3 is 14 amino acids long. The V end lost 0 bases, the J end lost 4 bases, and 10 bases lay between the germline ends. The CDR3 DNA is TGTGCCAGCAGCTTGGCCAGCAGGCCCACTGAAGCTTTCTTT. This codes for CASSLASRPTEAFF.

This sequence joins TRBV27 and TRBJ2-1; TRBD2 matches at 11 bases. Germline CDR1 and CDR2: MNHEY and SMNVEV (reference sequence). The CDR3 covers 15 residues. Trimming took 2 bases from V and 9 from J; bases not matched to a gene: 6. The CDR3 sequence is CASSLLAGGSSEQFF. In DNA, the CDR3 is TGTGCCAGCAGTTTACTAGCGGGAGGTAGTTCTGAGCAGTTCTTC.

A single count supports this clone. The chain has TRBV7-9 and TRBJ1-2; 7 bases map to TRBD1. The CDR3 is 16 residues long. J lost 4 bases, V lost 0 bases, and 8 bases had no gene match. The germline CDR1 and CDR2 sequences are SEHNR and FQNEAQ (reference sequence). The CDR3 reads CASSLADRVNGYGYTF. Written as DNA, the CDR3 is TGTGCCAGCAGCTTAGCCGACAGGGTTAACGGCTATGGCTACACCTTC. The variable domain in full, with the rest retrieved from reference TRBV7-9 and TRBJ1-2, is DTGVSQNPRHKITKRGQNVTFRCDPISEHNRLYWYRQTLGQGPEFLTYFQNEAQLEKSRLLSDRFSAERPKGSFSTLEIQRTEQGDSAMYLCASSLADRVNGYGYTFGSGTRLTVV.

The CDR3 DNA follows: TGTGCCAGCAGTCAGGGGGACGAGCAGTACTTC. It codes for CASSQGDEQYF. This sequence joins TRBV27 and TRBJ2-7; TRBD1 aligns across 7 bases. The CDR3 consists of 11 residues. Unmatched junction bases numbered 0, after V lost 5 bases and J lost 5 bases. Germline V lookup: CDR1 MNHEY, CDR2 SMNVEV (reference sequence).

The chain joins TRBV5-6 to TRBJ1-1; D unclear. CDR3 size: 12 residues. Germline CDR1 SGHDT, CDR2 YYEEEE. V was cut by 1 base and J by 4 bases, with 5 bases left in between. CDR3 sequence: CASSLLGTEAFF. The CDR3 DNA follows: TGTGCCAGCAGCTTGTTGGGCACTGAAGCTTTCTTT.

The chain is built from TRBV19 and TRBJ2-1; TRBD2 might be the D (5 bases). Trimming pared 3 bases from V and 4 bases from J, leaving 7 bases between. CDR3 length equals 13 residues. Germline V lookup: CDR1 LNHDA, CDR2 SQIVND (reference sequence). CDR3 nucleotides: TGTGCCAGTAGTATGGGCGGGTACAATGAGCAGTTCTTC. It codes for CASSMGGYNEQFF.

The rearrangement links TRBV29-1 to TRBJ1-2; D not certain. Germline V gives CDR1 SQVTM, CDR2 ANQGSEA. The CDR3 loop spans 11 amino acids. The ends were cut back, 5 bases at V and 6 bases at J, with 10 bases in the middle. The CDR3 nucleotides are TGCAGCGTTCGCAGGACGGATGGCTACACCTTC. It encodes CSVRRTDGYTF.

The V and J genes are TRBV12-5 and TRBJ2-5; no firm D call. V shed 5 bases and J shed 5 bases, with 21 bases lying between them. CDR3 size: 16 residues. Germline CDR1 reads LGHNT; CDR2 reads FRNRAP. The CDR3 here is CASGLQTVLPWETQYF. The CDR3 DNA reads as TGTGCTAGTGGTCTTCAAACGGTCCTCCCTTGGGAGACCCAGTACTTC.

This clone was counted once. The chain uses TRBV5-4 and TRBJ2-1; D unclear. Germline CDR1 is SGHNT and CDR2 is YYREEE (reference sequence). Trimming shortened V by 4 bases and J by 3 bases, and 5 bases separated the two germline ends. This CDR3 has 12 residues. CDR3 sequence (DNA): TGTGCCAGCAGCGGAGACTACAATGAGCAGTTCTTC. Translation: CASSGDYNEQFF.

This chain joins TRBV7-3 and TRBJ2-2, with D unresolved. The V and J ends lost 5 bases and 7 bases respectively, with 2 bases between them. The CDR3 loop spans 10 amino acids. Per the germline V gene, CDR1 is SGHTA and CDR2 is FQGTGA. CDR3 coding DNA: TGTGCCAGCAGCGGCGGGGAGCTGTTTTTT. Translating it yields CASSGGELFF.

The rearrangement uses TRBV4-1 and TRBJ2-1; either TRBD1 or TRBD2 may fit D (6 bases each). Germline lookup yields CDR1 MGHRA and CDR2 YSYEKL. The V end was cut by 3 bases, the J end by 0 bases, with 9 bases between. This CDR3 spans 15 amino acids. The CDR3 loop reads CASSHRGRSYNEQFF. The CDR3 region has the DNA TGCGCCAGCAGCCACCGGGGGCGCTCCTACAATGAGCAGTTCTTC.

This chain connects TRBV28 to TRBJ1-6, with 11 positions matching TRBD1. Germline CDR1 reads MDHEN; CDR2 reads SYDVKM. This CDR3 spans 16 amino acids. The V gene end was trimmed by 3 bases and the J gene end by 10 bases; junction bases not matched to a gene: 8. The CDR3 region is CASSFWTGGWGSPLHF. The CDR3 DNA is TGTGCCAGCAGTTTTTGGACAGGGGGCTGGGGATCACCCCTCCACTTT.

The chain links TRBV10-1 to TRBJ1-4, with D maybe TRBD1 (5 bases). Germline CDR1 WNHNN, CDR2 SYGVQD (reference sequence). The CDR3 length is 15 residues. V gave up 6 bases and J gave up 7 bases, with 18 bases separating them. DNA of the CDR3: TGCGCCAGCAGAAATCCGGCGGGGGTAATTGAAAAACTGTTTTTT. Translation: CASRNPAGVIEKLFF.

The V call is TRBV20-1, the J call TRBJ2-5; unclear D gene. Trimming took off 5 bases at V and 4 bases at J, with 5 bases between the two ends. CDR3 length: 10 amino acids. Germline V gene lookup returns CDR1 DFQATT and CDR2 SNEGSKA (reference sequence). In nucleotides, the CDR3 is TGCAGTGCTGCCAGAGAGACCCAGTACTTC. This translates into CSAARETQYF.

The chain uses TRBV9 and TRBJ2-5; TRBD1 agrees at 11 bases. The CDR3 has 15 amino acids. From germline, CDR1 is SGDLS and CDR2 YYNGEE. Trimming removed 4 bases from V and 5 bases from J; junction bases left unmatched: 7. The CDR3 sequence: CASSSSGTGGETQYF. As DNA, the CDR3 is TGTGCCAGCAGCTCATCTGGGACAGGGGGGGAGACCCAGTACTTC.

This chain links TRBV9 with TRBJ2-5, with 10 bases that match TRBD2. The CDR3 totals 18 residues. Unmatched junction bases numbered 10, after V lost 0 bases and J lost 2 bases. Germline assignment: CDR1 SGDLS and CDR2 YYNGEE. CDR3 amino acids: CASSVDGGGAGGQETQYF. CDR3 DNA sequence: TGTGCCAGCAGCGTAGATGGAGGAGGAGCGGGGGGGCAAGAGACCCAGTACTTC.

The gene calls are TRBV7-9 and TRBJ2-7; D not resolved. The V gene's germline CDR1 is SEHNR and CDR2 FQNEAQ (reference sequence). The CDR3 totals 14 residues. Trimming removed 0 bases from V and 2 bases from J, with 8 bases in between. The CDR3 coding sequence is TGTGCCAGCAGCTTAGCACCGGGTCCCTACGAGCAGTACTTC. Protein: CASSLAPGPYEQYF.

J is TRBJ2-7 and V is TRBV27, with 7 bases aligning to TRBD1. This CDR3 region has 13 residues. After removal of 3 bases from V and 3 bases from J, the junction contained 2 bases not matched to a gene. Germline CDR1 reads MNHEY; CDR2 reads SMNVEV (reference sequence). As DNA, the CDR3 is TGTGCCAGCAGTTTCCGGGACAGCTACGAGCAGTACTTC. Protein: CASSFRDSYEQYF.

The CDR3 protein is CASSFLRGNTIYF. The CDR3 nucleotides read TGTGCCAGCAGTTTCTTAAGGGGAAACACCATATATTTT. The V call is TRBV27, the J call TRBJ1-3; no definite D call. This CDR3 region has 13 residues. Per the germline V gene, CDR1 is MNHEY and CDR2 is SMNVEV (reference sequence). V lost 3 bases and J 4 bases, leaving 7 bases between the germline ends.

The genes are TRBV7-9 and TRBJ1-1; D not certain. V lost 1 base and J lost 5, with 5 bases in between. This CDR3 comprises 12 residues. CDR1 and CDR2 from the germline V gene are SEHNR and FQNEAQ (reference sequence). The DNA for the CDR3 is TGTGCCAGCAGCTTAGGCCTGACTGAAGCTTTCTTT. Its translation is CASSLGLTEAFF. Supplemented by reference TRBV7-9 and TRBJ1-1, the full variable domain reads DTGVSQNPRHKITKRGQNVTFRCDPISEHNRLYWYRQTLGQGPEFLTYFQNEAQLEKSRLLSDRFSAERPKGSFSTLEIQRTEQGDSAMYLCASSLGLTEAFFGQGTRLTVV.

The chain is built from TRBV4-1 and TRBJ1-5; D not certain. This CDR3 contains 13 residues. V dropped 0 bases and J dropped 5 bases, with 5 bases sitting between them. Germline V gene data show CDR1 as MGHRA and CDR2 as YSYEKL. The CDR3 sequence is CASSQEGYQPQHF. The CDR3 DNA sequence: TGCGCCAGCAGCCAAGAGGGTTATCAGCCCCAGCATTTT.

The rearrangement links TRBV27 to TRBJ2-7; 7 positions match TRBD1. The CDR3 length is 13 residues. The V and J ends lost 4 bases and 3 bases, in that order; junction bases with no gene match: 3. The germline gives CDR1 MNHEY, CDR2 SMNVEV (reference sequence). DNA of the CDR3: TGTGCCAGCAGTTCGGGACAGCACTACGAGCAGTACTTC. This encodes CASSSGQHYEQYF.

V and J are TRBV11-2 and TRBJ2-7; TRBD2 matches 8 bases. Trimming at V came to 6 bases and at J to 2 bases, leaving 6 bases not matched to a gene. CDR3 length equals 14 residues. Germline V lookup: CDR1 SGHAT, CDR2 FQNNGV. The CDR3 loop is CASRFTSGAYEQYF. CDR3 nucleotides: TGTGCCAGCAGATTTACTAGCGGAGCCTACGAGCAGTACTTC.

The CDR3 region is CASSLVQGNTEAFF. The CDR3 nucleotides are TGTGCCAGCAGCTTAGTACAGGGTAACACTGAAGCTTTCTTT. The chain carries TRBV13 and TRBJ1-1; tentative D call: TRBD1 (6 bases). The V and J ends lost 1 base and 2 bases respectively, with 8 bases between them. The germline gives CDR1 PRHDT, CDR2 FYEKMQ (reference sequence). CDR3 length: 14 amino acids.

The CDR3 here is CASSVQGADEQFF. The CDR3 nucleotides read TGCGCCAGCAGCGTGCAGGGGGCGGACGAGCAGTTCTTC. The V gene is TRBV5-1, the J gene TRBJ2-1; 8 positions match TRBD1. CDR1 is SGHRS, CDR2 YFSETQ, per germline. The CDR3 sequence is 13 residues long. V gave up 4 bases and J gave up 10 bases; unmatched junction bases: 7.

V usage is TRBV2 and J usage is TRBJ1-5; tentatively, D is TRBD1 (6 bases). V lost 6 bases to trimming and J lost 1 base, with 10 bases between them. This CDR3 spans 14 amino acids. In germline, CDR1 is SNHLY, CDR2 FYNNEI. This CDR3 reads CASRGGQSNQPQHF. In DNA, the CDR3 is TGTGCCAGCAGGGGAGGACAGAGCAATCAGCCCCAGCATTTT.

The chain links TRBV27 to TRBJ1-6, with D possibly being TRBD1 (6 bases). In germline, CDR1 is MNHEY, CDR2 SMNVEV (reference sequence). CDR3 length: 14 residues. Trimming took 2 bases from V and 9 from J, leaving 11 bases between them. In nucleotides, the CDR3 is TGTGCCAGCAGTTTAGCGGGGGCACGTTCACCCCTCCACTTT. The encoded protein is CASSLAGARSPLHF.